Shown below are 13 T cell receptor beta chains from a single sample sequenced in a study of CD8 T cells in Susac syndrome. Reverse transcription of about 0.45 to 1 ug RNA was carried out with random hexamers. TCRdb re-analysed the immunoSEQ multiplex PCR reads in MiXCR, keeping a single row per CDR3 protein. The sample has approximately 100,000 distinct CDR3 sequences, 80% to 95% seen once. Sequencing input: CD8+ T cells from PBMCs. These receptors all come from a human donor in good health.

The rearrangement uses TRBV5-1 and TRBJ2-1, with 8 bases aligning to TRBD2. V trimming: 0 bases; J trimming: 9 bases; junction bases outside the gene matches: 8. Germline V gene data show CDR1 as SGHRS and CDR2 as YFSETQ. This CDR3 is built from 15 residues. CDR3 residues: CASSLALTSGGEQFF. The CDR3 DNA reads as TGCGCCAGCAGCTTGGCTCTTACTAGCGGAGGTGAGCAGTTCTTC. Based on the CDR3 plus reference TRBV5-1 and TRBJ2-1, the full variable domain is KAGVTQTPRYLIKTRGQQVTLSCSPISGHRSVSWYQQTPGQGLQFLFEYFSETQRNKGNFPGRFSGRQFSNSRSEMNVSTLELGDSALYLCASSLALTSGGEQFFGPGTRLTVL.

J is TRBJ2-6 and V is TRBV7-9, with D perhaps matching TRBD1 or TRBD2 (5 bases each). Germline CDR1 reads SEHNR; CDR2 reads FQNEAQ (reference sequence). This CDR3 is 15 amino acids long. V lost 9 bases, J lost 4 bases, and 16 bases lay in between. The CDR3 coding sequence is TGTGCCAGTACCCCCGGGACCCCCGGGGCCAACGTCCTGACTTTC. This encodes CASTPGTPGANVLTF.

The CDR3 spells CASSPRASPDEQFF. CDR3 nucleotides: TGTGCCAGCAGCCCGAGGGCTAGCCCAGATGAGCAGTTCTTC. The chain carries TRBV7-9 and TRBJ2-1; possible D gene TRBD2, 5 bases. CDR1 and CDR2 (germline): SEHNR, FQNEAQ (reference sequence). Trimming took off 5 bases at V and 8 bases at J, with 16 bases between the two ends. CDR3 size: 14 residues.

The chain combines TRBV11-3 with TRBJ2-3, with 15 bases matching TRBD2. This CDR3 comprises 17 residues. The germline V gene has CDR1 SGHNT and CDR2 YENEEA. Trimming cost V 5 bases and J 3 bases; bases outside gene matches: 6. The CDR3 DNA reads as TGTGCCAGCAGCCTGAGGACTAGCGGGAGGGGTACAGATACGCAGTATTTT. Translation gives CASSLRTSGRGTDTQYF. Looking up the rest from reference TRBV11-3 and TRBJ2-3 gives the full variable domain: EAGVVQSPRYKIIEKKQPVAFWCNPISGHNTLYWYLQNLGQGPELLIRYENEEAVDDSQLPKDRFSAERLKGVDSTLKIQPAELGDSAVYLCASSLRTSGRGTDTQYFGPGTRLTVL.

The rearrangement joins TRBV6-6 to TRBJ1-1, with D uncertain. Germline V gene lookup returns CDR1 MNHNY and CDR2 SVGAGI (reference sequence). The ends were cut back, 10 bases at V and 3 bases at J, with 9 bases in the middle. The CDR3 length is 11 residues. The CDR3 bases are TGTGCCACCAGACGGGACACTGAAGCTTTCTTT. It encodes CATRRDTEAFF.

This clonotype was seen a single time. The chain carries TRBV28 and TRBJ2-5; a possible D gene is TRBD1 (6 bases). In germline, CDR1 is MDHEN, CDR2 SYDVKM. CDR3 length: 13 amino acids. Trimming took 3 bases from V and 2 from J, leaving 7 bases between them. The DNA of the CDR3 is TGTGCCAGCAGTTTTCAGGGGCAAGAGACCCAGTACTTC. Translating it yields CASSFQGQETQYF.

The chain recombines TRBV13 with TRBJ2-1; D is unresolved. This CDR3 has 15 residues. CDR1 is PRHDT and CDR2 is FYEKMQ in the germline V gene (reference sequence). V was shortened by 5 bases and J by 0 bases, with 11 bases between the two germline ends. The CDR3 DNA reads as TGTGCCAGCAGCCCCCGGTTGAGCTCCTACAATGAGCAGTTCTTC. It codes for CASSPRLSSYNEQFF.

The V gene is TRBV6-4, the J gene TRBJ2-2; D is unresolved. The CDR3 contains 14 residues. The germline V gene encodes CDR1 MRHNA and CDR2 SNTAGT. Trimming took off 4 bases at V and 2 bases at J, with 8 bases between the two ends. In nucleotides, the CDR3 is TGTGCCAGCAGTGTTGAAGAAAACACCGGGGAGCTGTTTTTT. Protein sequence: CASSVEENTGELFF.

This rearrangement joins TRBV2 to TRBJ2-1; TRBD2 agrees at 11 bases. V lost 2 bases to trimming and J lost 0 bases; unmatched junction nucleotides: 6. The CDR3 is made up of 18 amino acids. The germline CDR1 and CDR2 sequences are SNHLY and FYNNEI. The CDR3 coding sequence is TGTGCCAGCAGTGAACTAGCGGGGGGCCGGCGCTCCTACAATGAGCAGTTCTTC. The encoded protein is CASSELAGGRRSYNEQFF.

This chain's CDR3 is CASSLTRGGQGWNTEAFF. CDR3 bases: TGTGCCAGCAGTTTGACCCGCGGGGGACAGGGGTGGAACACTGAAGCTTTCTTT. The V gene is TRBV12-3 or TRBV12-4, the J gene TRBJ1-1; 10 bases align to TRBD1. Losses at the gene ends were 3 bases for V and 1 base for J; bases not matched to a gene: 11. This CDR3 region has 18 residues.

The gene calls are TRBV6-2 or TRBV6-3 and TRBJ1-5; D remains ambiguous. The CDR3 extends over 16 amino acids. CDR1 and CDR2 from the germline V gene are MNHEY and SVGEGT. With 2 bases removed from V and 6 bases from J, the gap between germline ends came to 17 bases. The CDR3 nucleotides are TGTGCCAGCAGTTACGAGATCGCACGCGGCAGTCAGCCCCAGCATTTT. Amino acid sequence: CASSYEIARGSQPQHF.

This chain uses TRBV20-1 with TRBJ2-1, with 8 positions matching TRBD2. The germline V gene has CDR1 DFQATT and CDR2 SNEGSKA (reference sequence). V was clipped by 2 bases and J by 5 bases; unmatched bases: 5. The CDR3 covers 14 residues. This chain's CDR3 is CSARSTSVDNEQFF. The CDR3 DNA follows: TGCAGTGCTAGATCGACTAGCGTTGACAATGAGCAGTTCTTC.

V gene TRBV6-5 combines with J gene TRBJ2-1; D gene ambiguous. The CDR3 consists of 12 residues. Germline V gene lookup returns CDR1 MNHEY and CDR2 SVGAGI. V was pared by 6 bases and J by 9 bases, with 12 bases between. The CDR3 DNA sequence: TGTGCCAGCAGAAACCCCTTGAGTGAGCAGTTCTTC. Its translation is CASRNPLSEQFF.